The 8 T cell receptor beta chains below all came from one sample that was sequenced in a study of blood T cells in healthy people across ages. PCR was performed a second time for about 6 to 12 cycles using a sample-barcoded 5' primer and a J-beta primer mix. TCRdb re-analysed the 5' RACE reads in MiXCR, keeping a single row per CDR3 protein. The repertoire consists of 600,000 to 1,000,000 distinct CDR3 sequences, with 20% to 25% occurring once and the leading ten covering approximately 3.7%. The data also belong to a second study, concerning T cells of mothers and their children.

Sequencing was carried out using blood. These receptors were taken from a boy aged 5-17 years in good health.

This clonotype has only a few counts. This chain links TRBV21-1 with TRBJ2-5; TRBD1 is the table's D call, not checked against the DNA. Near its end, the DNA agrees better with TRBJ2-7, so the J call may be wrong. TRBV21-1 is a listed pseudogene. CDR3 length equals 16 residues. CDR3 bases: TGTGCCAGCAGCACCCCTACAGGGACCGTCTCCTACGAGCAGTACTTC. Its translation: CASSTPTGTVSYEQYF.

A few counts support this clonotype. V gene TRBV3-1 combines with J gene TRBJ2-1; D is unclear. Germline lookup yields CDR1 LGHDT and CDR2 YNNKEL (reference sequence). Trimming removed 4 bases at V and 10 bases at J, with 11 bases between. This CDR3 contains 12 residues. CDR3 in amino acids: CASSPLGDEQFF. In DNA, the CDR3 is TGTGCCAGCAGCCCGCTGGGCGACGAGCAGTTCTTC.

This clonotype has more than one count but fewer than ten. This chain links TRBV18 with TRBJ2-1; the match to TRBD2 covers 10 bases. The CDR3 is 13 amino acids. Per the germline V gene, CDR1 is KGHSH and CDR2 is LQKENI. Losses at the gene ends were 10 bases for V and 10 bases for J; bases not matched to a gene: 10. The CDR3 nucleotides are TGTGCCACCGCCAGCGGGGGGGCATGGGAGCAGTTCTTC. It translates to CATASGGAWEQFF.

This clonotype showed up just a few times. The rearrangement links TRBV28 to TRBJ2-5, with no clear D. The end of the DNA aligns better with TRBJ2-7, so the J call may be wrong. Germline lookup yields CDR1 MDHEN and CDR2 SYDVKM. This CDR3 comprises 13 residues. The CDR3 reads CASNIVGTYEQYF. The CDR3, as DNA: TGTGCCAGCAACATCGTCGGAACCTACGAGCAGTACTTC.

In this sample, this clonotype turned up a few times. The V and J genes are TRBV7-2 and TRBJ2-5; unclear D gene. The DNA end is a closer match to TRBJ2-7, so the J assignment may be wrong. CDR1 and CDR2 from the germline V gene are SGHTA and FQGNSA. The CDR3 runs to 16 residues. The CDR3, as DNA: TGTGCCAGCAGCTTAGGCCCCCGACTCGTAAACTACGAGCAGTACTTC. Translation gives CASSLGPRLVNYEQYF.

The chain uses TRBV12-3 or TRBV12-4 and TRBJ2-5; 8 nucleotides align to TRBD2. Unmatched junction bases numbered 9, after V lost 2 bases and J lost 4 bases. The length of the CDR3 is 16 residues. The CDR3 DNA is TGTGCCAGCAGTTTAAACGGGGGGGGCCGTCGAGAGACCCAGTACTTC. Its translation: CASSLNGGGRRETQYF.

This clonotype was seen only a few times. The rearrangement uses TRBV20-1 and TRBJ2-2; D remains unclear. Trimming took 0 bases from V and 1 from J, leaving 3 bases between them. In germline, CDR1 is DFQATT, CDR2 SNEGSKA (reference sequence). The CDR3 covers 13 residues. The CDR3 coding sequence is TGCAGTGCTAGAGAAGGGAACACCGGGGAGCTGTTTTTT. This sequence encodes CSAREGNTGELFF.

This clonotype has just a few counts. The germline gene is not matched at one end of the junction; a read error may be the cause. The V and J genes are TRBV4-3 and TRBJ2-2; a possible D gene is TRBD2 (6 bases). This CDR3 is built from 15 residues. The germline CDR1 and CDR2 sequences are LGHNA and YSLEER. DNA of the CDR3: TGCGCCAGCAGCCCACGGGACTGGAACACCGGGGAGCTGCTTTTT. Its translation is CASSPRDWNTGELLF.